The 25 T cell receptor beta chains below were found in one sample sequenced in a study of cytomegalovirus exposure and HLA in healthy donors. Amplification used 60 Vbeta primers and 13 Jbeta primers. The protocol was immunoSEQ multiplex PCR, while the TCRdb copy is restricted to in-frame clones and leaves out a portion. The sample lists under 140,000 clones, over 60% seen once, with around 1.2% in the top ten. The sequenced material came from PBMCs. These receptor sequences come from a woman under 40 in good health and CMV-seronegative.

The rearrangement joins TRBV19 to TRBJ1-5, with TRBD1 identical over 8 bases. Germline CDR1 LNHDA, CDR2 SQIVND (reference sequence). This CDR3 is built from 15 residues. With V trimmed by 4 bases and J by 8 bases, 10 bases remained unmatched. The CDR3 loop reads CASSRWTGSLEPQHF. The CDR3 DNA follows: TGTGCCAGTAGTAGATGGACAGGGAGTCTGGAGCCCCAGCATTTT. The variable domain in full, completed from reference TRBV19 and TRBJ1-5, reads DGGITQSPKYLFRKEGQNVTLSCEQNLNHDAMYWYRQDPGQGLRLIYYSQIVNDFQKGDIAEGYSVSREKKESFPLTVTSAQKNPTAFYLCASSRWTGSLEPQHFGDGTRLSIL.

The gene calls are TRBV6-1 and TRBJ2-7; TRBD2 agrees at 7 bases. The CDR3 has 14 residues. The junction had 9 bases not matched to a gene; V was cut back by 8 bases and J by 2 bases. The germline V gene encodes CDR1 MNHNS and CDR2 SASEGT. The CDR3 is CASLGSGTTYEQYF. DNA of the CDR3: TGTGCCAGCCTCGGTTCGGGGACTACCTACGAGCAGTACTTC.

The CDR3 region has the DNA TGTGCCAGCAGCAACCGGGACAGTATTATCACAGATACGCAGTATTTT. Its protein product is CASSNRDSIITDTQYF. The chain employs TRBV5-4 and TRBJ2-3, with 7 bases that match TRBD1. Germline lookup yields CDR1 SGHNT and CDR2 YYREEE (reference sequence). The V segment lost 4 bases and the J segment 2 bases; nucleotides outside the gene matches: 10. This CDR3 is 16 amino acids long.

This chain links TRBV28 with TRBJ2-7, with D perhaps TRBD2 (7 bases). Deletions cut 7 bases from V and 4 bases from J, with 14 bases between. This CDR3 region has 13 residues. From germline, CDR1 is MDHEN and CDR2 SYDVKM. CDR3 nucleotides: TGTGCCAGCAACAGGGAGGGGACTTACGAGCAGTACTTC. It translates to CASNREGTYEQYF.

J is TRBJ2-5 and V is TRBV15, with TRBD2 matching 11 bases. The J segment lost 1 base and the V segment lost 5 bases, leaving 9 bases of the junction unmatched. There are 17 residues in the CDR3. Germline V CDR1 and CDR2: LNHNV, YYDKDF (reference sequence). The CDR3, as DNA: TGTGCCACCAGCCGAGGGGGGCTAGCGGGAGGCCAAGAGACCCAGTACTTC. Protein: CATSRGGLAGGQETQYF.

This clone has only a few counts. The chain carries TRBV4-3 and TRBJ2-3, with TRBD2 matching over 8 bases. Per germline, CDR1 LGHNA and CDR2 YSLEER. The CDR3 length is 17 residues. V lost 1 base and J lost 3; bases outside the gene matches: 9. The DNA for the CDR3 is TGCGCCAGCAGCCAAGGCGGGACGGGGGGGACGACAGATACGCAGTATTTT. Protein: CASSQGGTGGTTDTQYF.

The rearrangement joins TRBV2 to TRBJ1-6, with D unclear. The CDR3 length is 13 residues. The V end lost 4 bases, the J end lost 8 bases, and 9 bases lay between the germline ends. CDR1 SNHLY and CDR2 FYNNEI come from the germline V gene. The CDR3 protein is CASSADGDSPLHF. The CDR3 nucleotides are TGTGCCAGCAGTGCTGACGGGGATTCACCCCTCCACTTT.

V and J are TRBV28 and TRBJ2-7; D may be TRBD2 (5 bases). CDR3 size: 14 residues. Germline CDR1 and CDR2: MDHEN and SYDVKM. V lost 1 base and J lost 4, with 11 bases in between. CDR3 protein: CASSLFGSGYEQYF. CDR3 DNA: TGTGCCAGCAGTTTATTCGGCAGCGGATACGAGCAGTACTTC.

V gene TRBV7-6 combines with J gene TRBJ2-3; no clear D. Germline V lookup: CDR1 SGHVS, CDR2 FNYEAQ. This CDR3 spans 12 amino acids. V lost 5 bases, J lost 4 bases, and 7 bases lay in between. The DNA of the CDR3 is TGTGCCAGCAGCGGAGATGCAGATACGCAGTATTTT. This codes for CASSGDADTQYF. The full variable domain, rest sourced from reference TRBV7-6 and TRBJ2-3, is GAGVSQSPRYKVTKRGQDVALRCDPISGHVSLYWYRQALGQGPEFLTYFNYEAQQDKSGLPNDRFSAERPEGSISTLTIQRTEQRDSAMYRCASSGDADTQYFGPGTRLTVL.

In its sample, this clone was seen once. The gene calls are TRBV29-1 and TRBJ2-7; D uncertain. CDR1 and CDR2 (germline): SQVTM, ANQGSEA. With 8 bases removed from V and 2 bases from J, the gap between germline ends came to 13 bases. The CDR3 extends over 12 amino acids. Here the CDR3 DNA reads TGCAGCATACGCCTGGGCCCCTACGAGCAGTACTTC. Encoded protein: CSIRLGPYEQYF.

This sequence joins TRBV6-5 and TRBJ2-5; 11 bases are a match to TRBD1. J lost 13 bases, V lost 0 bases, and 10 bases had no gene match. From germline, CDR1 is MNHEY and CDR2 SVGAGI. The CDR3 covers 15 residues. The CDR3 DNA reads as TGTGCCAGCAGTTACTCTAGGACAGGGGGCGCGTTCTTGTACTTC. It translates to CASSYSRTGGAFLYF.

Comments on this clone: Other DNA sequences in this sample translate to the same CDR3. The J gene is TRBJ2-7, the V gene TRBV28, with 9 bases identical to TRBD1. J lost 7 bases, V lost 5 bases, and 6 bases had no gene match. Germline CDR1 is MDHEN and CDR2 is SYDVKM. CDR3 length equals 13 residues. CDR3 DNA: TGTGCCAGCAGTCCGGGACAGGGAATTGAGCAGTACTTC. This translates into CASSPGQGIEQYF.

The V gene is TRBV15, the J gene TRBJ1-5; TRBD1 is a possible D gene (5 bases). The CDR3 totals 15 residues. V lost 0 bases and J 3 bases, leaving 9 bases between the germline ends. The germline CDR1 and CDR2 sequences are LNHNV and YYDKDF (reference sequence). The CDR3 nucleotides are TGTGCCACCAGCAGAGAAGGGGTCTCCAATCAGCCCCAGCATTTT. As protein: CATSREGVSNQPQHF.

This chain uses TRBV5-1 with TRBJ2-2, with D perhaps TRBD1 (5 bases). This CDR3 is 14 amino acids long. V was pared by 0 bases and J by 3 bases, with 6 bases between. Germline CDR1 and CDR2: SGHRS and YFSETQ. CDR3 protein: CASSLVTDTGELFF. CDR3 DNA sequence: TGCGCCAGCAGCTTGGTGACAGACACCGGGGAGCTGTTTTTT.

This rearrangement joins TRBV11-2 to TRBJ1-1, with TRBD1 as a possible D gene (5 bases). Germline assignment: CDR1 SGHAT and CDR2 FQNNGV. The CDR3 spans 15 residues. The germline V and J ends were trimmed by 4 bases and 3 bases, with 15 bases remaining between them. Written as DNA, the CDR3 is TGTGCCAGCAGCTCTAACCAGGGTTCGGACACTGAAGCTTTCTTT. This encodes CASSSNQGSDTEAFF.

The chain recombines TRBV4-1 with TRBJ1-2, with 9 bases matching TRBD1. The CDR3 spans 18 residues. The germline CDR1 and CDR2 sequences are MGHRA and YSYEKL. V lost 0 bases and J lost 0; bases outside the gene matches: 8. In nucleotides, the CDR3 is TGCGCCAGCAGCCAAGATCGGGACAGGGCTCAAGCTAACTATGGCTACACCTTC. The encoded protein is CASSQDRDRAQANYGYTF.

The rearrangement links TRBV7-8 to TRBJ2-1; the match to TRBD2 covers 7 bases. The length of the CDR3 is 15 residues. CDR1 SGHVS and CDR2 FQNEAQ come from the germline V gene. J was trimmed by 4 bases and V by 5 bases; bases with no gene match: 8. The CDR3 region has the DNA TGTGCCAGCAGCCAGTCGGCTAGCGGATACAATGAGCAGTTCTTC. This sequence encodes CASSQSASGYNEQFF.

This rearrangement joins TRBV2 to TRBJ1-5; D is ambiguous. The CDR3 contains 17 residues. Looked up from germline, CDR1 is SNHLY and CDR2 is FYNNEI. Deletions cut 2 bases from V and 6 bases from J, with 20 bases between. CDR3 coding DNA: TGTGCCAGCAGTGAAATGCGTTTTTCAATCCCGGGTCAGCCCCAGCATTTT. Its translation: CASSEMRFSIPGQPQHF.

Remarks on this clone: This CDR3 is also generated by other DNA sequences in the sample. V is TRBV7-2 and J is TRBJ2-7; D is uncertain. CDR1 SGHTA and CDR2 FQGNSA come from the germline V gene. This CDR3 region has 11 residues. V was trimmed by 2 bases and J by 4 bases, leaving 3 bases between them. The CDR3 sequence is CASSLLYEQYF. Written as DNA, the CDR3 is TGTGCCAGCAGCTTATTATACGAGCAGTACTTC.

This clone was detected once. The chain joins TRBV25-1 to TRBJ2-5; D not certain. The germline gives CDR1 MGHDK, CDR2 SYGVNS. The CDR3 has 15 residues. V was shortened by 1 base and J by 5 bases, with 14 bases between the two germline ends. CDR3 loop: CASSESEHQMETQYF. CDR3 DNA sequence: TGTGCCAGCAGTGAATCGGAGCACCAAATGGAGACCCAGTACTTC.

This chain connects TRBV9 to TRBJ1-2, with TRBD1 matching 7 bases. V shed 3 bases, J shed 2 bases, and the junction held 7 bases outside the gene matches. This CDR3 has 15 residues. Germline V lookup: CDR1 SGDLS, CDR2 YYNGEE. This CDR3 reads CASSAYPGQNYGYTF. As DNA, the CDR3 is TGTGCCAGCAGCGCTTACCCGGGACAGAACTATGGCTACACCTTC.

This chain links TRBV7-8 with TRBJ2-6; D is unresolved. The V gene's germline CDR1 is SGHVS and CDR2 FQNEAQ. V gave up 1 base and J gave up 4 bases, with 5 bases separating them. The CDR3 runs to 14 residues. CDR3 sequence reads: CASSLVRGANVLTF. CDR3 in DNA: TGTGCCAGCAGCTTAGTGAGGGGGGCCAACGTCCTGACTTTC.

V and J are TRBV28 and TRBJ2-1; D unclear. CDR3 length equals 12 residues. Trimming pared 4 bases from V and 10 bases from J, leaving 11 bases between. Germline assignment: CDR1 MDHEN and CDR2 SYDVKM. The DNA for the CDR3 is TGTGCCAGCAGTTCAAACGTTCGGGAGCAGTTCTTC. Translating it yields CASSSNVREQFF. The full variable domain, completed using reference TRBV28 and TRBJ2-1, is DVKVTQSSRYLVKRTGEKVFLECVQDMDHENMFWYRQDPGLGLRLIYFSYDVKMKEKGDIPEGYSVSREKKERFSLILESASTNQTSMYLCASSSNVREQFFGPGTRLTVL.

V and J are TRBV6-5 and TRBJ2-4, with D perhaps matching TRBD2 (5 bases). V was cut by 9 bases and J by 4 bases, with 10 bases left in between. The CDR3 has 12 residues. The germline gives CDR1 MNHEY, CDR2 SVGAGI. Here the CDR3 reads CASTGVKNIQYF. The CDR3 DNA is TGTGCCAGTACCGGGGTAAAAAACATTCAGTACTTC.

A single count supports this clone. CDR3 protein: CASSPDRGPYEQYF. CDR3 nucleotide sequence: TGCGCCAGCAGCCCGGACAGGGGGCCTTACGAGCAGTACTTC. V usage is TRBV5-1 and J usage is TRBJ2-7; 11 nucleotides agree with TRBD1. CDR1 is SGHRS and CDR2 is YFSETQ in the germline V gene. The CDR3 runs to 14 residues. V lost 4 bases to trimming and J lost 4 bases; unmatched junction nucleotides: 4.